The 3 T cell receptor beta chains in this list originate from one sample, sequenced in a study of T cells expressing NK-cell markers. With the 5' RACE reads reprocessed, TCRdb shows one record per CDR3 protein and no DNA. The data show about 260,000 distinct CDR3 sequences, and the top ten clones hold around 4.3%. The source material was blood T cells: a sorted CD56 or NKG2C T cell subset, CD4+ or CD8+ T cells, or bulk PBMC T cells (not recorded which). The receptor source for this set is a woman aged 18 to 75 in good health.

CDR3 sequence: CSARDGWGGEKLFF. This chain joins TRBV20-1 and TRBJ1-4. Germline CDR1 reads DFQATT; CDR2 reads SNEGSKA (reference sequence). This CDR3 is built from 14 residues.

The gene calls are TRBV6-5 and TRBJ1-2; TCRdb calls TRBD1, which cannot be checked without DNA. The CDR3 has 14 residues. The germline CDR1 and CDR2 sequences are MNHEY and SVGAGI. CDR3 protein: CASSYSTGGYGYTF.

This sequence joins TRBV6-1 and TRBJ1-1; checking the TCRdb D call of TRBD1 is not possible without DNA. The CDR3 spans 14 residues. Germline V gene sequence: CDR1 MNHNS, CDR2 SASEGT. CDR3 in amino acids: CASNPGTLSTEAFF.